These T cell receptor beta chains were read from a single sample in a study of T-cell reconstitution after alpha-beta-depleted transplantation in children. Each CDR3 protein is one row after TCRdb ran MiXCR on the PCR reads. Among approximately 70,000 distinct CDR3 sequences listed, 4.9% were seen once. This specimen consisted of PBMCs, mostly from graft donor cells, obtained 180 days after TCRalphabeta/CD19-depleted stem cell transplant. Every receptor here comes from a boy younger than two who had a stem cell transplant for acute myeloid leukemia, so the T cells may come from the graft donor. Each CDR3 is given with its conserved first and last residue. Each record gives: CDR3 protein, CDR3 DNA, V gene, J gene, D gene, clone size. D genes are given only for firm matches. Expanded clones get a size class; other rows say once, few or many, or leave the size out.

CASSTDRGNQPQHF	TGTGCCAGCAGCACGGACAGGGGAAATCAGCCCCAGCATTTT	TRBV21-1	TRBJ1-5	.	many
CATPVEGASTNEKLFF	TGTGCCACTCCAGTGGAGGGGGCATCCACTAATGAAAAACTGTTTTTT	TRBV6-5	TRBJ1-4	TRBD1	many
CASSQGTSGGSYEQYF	TGCGCCAGCAGCCAAGGAACTAGCGGGGGCTCCTACGAGCAGTACTTC	TRBV4-3	TRBJ2-7	TRBD2	many
CASSEGRVPNTEAFF	TGTGCCAGCAGCGAGGGGAGGGTCCCGAACACTGAAGCTTTCTTT	TRBV14	TRBJ1-1	.	many
CASSQPTSGGPGEQFF	TGCGCCAGCAGCCAACCGACTAGCGGGGGGCCGGGTGAGCAGTTCTTC	TRBV5-1	TRBJ2-1	TRBD2	many
CASGLVRTGELFF	TGTGCTAGTGGTTTGGTGAGGACCGGGGAGCTGTTTTTT	TRBV12-5	TRBJ2-2	.	many
CASSLDRWSYEQYF	TGTGCCAGCAGCTTAGACAGGTGGTCCTACGAGCAGTACTTC	TRBV7-2	TRBJ2-7	.	many
CASTSTSGGTGELFF	TGCGCCAGCACCTCGACTAGCGGGGGGACCGGGGAGCTGTTTTTT	TRBV5-1	TRBJ2-2	TRBD2	many
CASSWEYEQYF	TGTGCCAGCAGTTGGGAGTACGAGCAGTACTTC	TRBV28	TRBJ2-7	.	many
CASSLDLADTQYF	TGTGCCAGCAGCTTAGATTTGGCAGATACGCAGTATTTT	TRBV11-2	TRBJ2-3	.	many
CASSHTRGAANIQYF	TGTGCCAGCTCCCATACCAGAGGGGCGGCGAACATTCAGTACTTC	TRBV18	TRBJ2-4	.	many
CASSLGLPDTQYF	TGTGCCAGCAGCTTGGGCTTACCAGATACGCAGTATTTT	TRBV5-6	TRBJ2-3	.	many
CASSSRGQGIGEQYF	TGTGCCAGCAGTTCCCGGGGACAGGGGATCGGCGAGCAGTACTTC	TRBV12-3/TRBV12-4	TRBJ2-7	TRBD1	many
CASHWDSGANVLTF	TGTGCCAGCCATTGGGACTCTGGGGCCAACGTCCTGACTTTC	TRBV6-5	TRBJ2-6	.	many
CASSFGLAPNEQFF	TGTGCCAGCAGCTTTGGACTAGCGCCCAATGAGCAGTTCTTC	TRBV7-8	TRBJ2-1	TRBD2	many
CASRSTVRVGQGWFF	TGTGCCAGCAGATCCACCGTCCGCGTGGGACAGGGTTGGTTCTTC	TRBV5-4	TRBJ2-1	TRBD1	few
CASSFNVGATTDTQYF	TGTGCCAGCAGTTTTAATGTGGGGGCGACCACAGATACGCAGTATTTT	TRBV28	TRBJ2-3	.	many
CASSLAAGRYSNQPQHF	TGTGCCAGCAGCTTAGCCGCAGGTAGATATAGCAATCAGCCCCAGCATTTT	TRBV7-6	TRBJ1-5	.	many
CASSYEVPRPTGELFF	TGTGCCAGCAGTTACGAGGTACCACGACCTACCGGGGAGCTGTTTTTT	TRBV6-2/TRBV6-3	TRBJ2-2	.	many
CASSPPPGGYSPLHF	TGTGCCAGCAGTCCTCCCCCCGGAGGTTATTCACCCCTCCACTTT	TRBV27	TRBJ1-6	.	many
CASSPGQGVTEAFF	TGTGCCAGCAGCCCGGGACAGGGGGTCACTGAAGCTTTCTTT	TRBV7-9	TRBJ1-1	TRBD1	many
CASSLGVGSPLHF	TGTGCCAGCAGTTTAGGGGTAGGTTCACCCCTCCACTTT	TRBV12-3/TRBV12-4	TRBJ1-6	.	many
CASSLTGDEQFF	TGTGCCAGCAGCTTAACGGGGGATGAGCAGTTCTTC	TRBV7-3	TRBJ2-1	.	many
CSAFLGGLGNQPQHF	TGCAGTGCTTTCCTTGGGGGGTTGGGGAATCAGCCCCAGCATTTT	TRBV20-1	TRBJ1-5	.	many
CSARDLNPMTEDGYTF	TGCAGTGCTAGAGATCTCAACCCCATGACAGAGGATGGCTACACCTTC	TRBV20-1	TRBJ1-2	.	many
CASSPGTGGPYGYTF	TGTGCCAGCAGCCCCGGGACAGGGGGCCCCTATGGCTACACCTTC	TRBV4-2	TRBJ1-2	TRBD1	.
CASSADSSTEAFF	TGTGCCAGCAGTGCCGACAGTTCCACTGAAGCTTTCTTT	TRBV6-2/TRBV6-3	TRBJ1-1	.	many
CSAQHSSYGYTF	TGCAGTGCCCAACACTCCAGCTATGGCTACACCTTC	TRBV20-1	TRBJ1-2	.	many
CASSPGQGAEQFF	TGTGCCAGCAGCCCGGGACAGGGGGCCGAGCAGTTCTTC	TRBV7-7	TRBJ2-1	TRBD1	many
CASSSPPGANTEAFF	TGTGCCAGCAGTTCCCCCCCGGGGGCGAACACTGAAGCTTTCTTT	TRBV27	TRBJ1-1	.	many
CASSQQGKGGYTF	TGCGCCAGCAGCCAACAGGGGAAGGGTGGCTACACCTTC	TRBV4-3	TRBJ1-2	.	many
CASSWMAGDTEAFF	TGTGCCAGCAGTTGGATGGCGGGGGACACTGAAGCTTTCTTT	TRBV7-9	TRBJ1-1	.	many
CASSLHKGGDTQYF	TGTGCCAGCAGTCTCCACAAGGGGGGAGATACGCAGTATTTT	TRBV12-3/TRBV12-4	TRBJ2-3	.	.
CSVEHLVALNTEAFF	TGCAGCGTTGAACACCTTGTGGCCCTTAACACTGAAGCTTTCTTT	TRBV29-1	TRBJ1-1	.	many
CASSVQQGATDTQYF	TGTGCCAGCAGTGTTCAACAGGGGGCGACAGATACGCAGTATTTT	TRBV6-1	TRBJ2-3	TRBD1	.
CASILVDGYTF	TGTGCCAGCATCTTGGTGGATGGCTACACCTTC	TRBV12-3/TRBV12-4	TRBJ1-2	.	many
CASSEARDTIYF	TGTGCCAGCAGTGAAGCCCGGGACACCATATATTTT	TRBV2	TRBJ1-3	.	.
CASSSGTGFLGEQYF	TGTGCCAGCAGTTCCGGGACAGGGTTTCTCGGCGAGCAGTACTTC	TRBV12-3/TRBV12-4	TRBJ2-7	TRBD1	many
CASSLTGAGAYNEQFF	TGCGCCAGCAGCCTCACAGGGGCGGGGGCCTACAATGAGCAGTTCTTC	TRBV5-1	TRBJ2-1	.	many
CAIRGAPQETQYF	TGTGCCATCAGGGGGGCGCCCCAAGAGACCCAGTACTTC	TRBV10-3	TRBJ2-5	.	many
CASSPEVWGPGNQPQHF	TGTGCCAGCAGCCCCGAGGTATGGGGGCCAGGCAATCAGCCCCAGCATTTT	TRBV7-2	TRBJ1-5	.	many
CSVERLLNTEAFF	TGCAGCGTTGAGAGACTGCTGAACACTGAAGCTTTCTTT	TRBV29-1	TRBJ1-1	.	many
CASSLSYRGRGNIQYF	TGTGCCAGCAGCTTATCCTACAGGGGAAGAGGGAACATTCAGTACTTC	TRBV7-9	TRBJ2-4	TRBD1	.
CASSHDRGQGNEQFF	TGTGCCAGCAGCCATGACAGGGGGCAGGGCAATGAGCAGTTCTTC	TRBV4-2	TRBJ2-1	TRBD1	many
CASSFRGGAVDTQYF	TGCGCCAGCAGCTTTCGGGGGGGGGCCGTAGATACGCAGTATTTT	TRBV5-1	TRBJ2-3	TRBD2	many
CASSQGGGPFTDTQYF	TGCGCCAGCAGCCAAGGGGGGGGACCCTTCACAGATACGCAGTATTTT	TRBV4-3	TRBJ2-3	TRBD2	many